These 10 T cell receptor beta chains were sequenced from one sample in a study of CD8 T cells in ankylosing spondylitis. TCRdb itself ran the 5' RACE reads through MiXCR, one entry per CDR3 protein. The data show some 220,000 distinct CDR3 sequences, around 8% seen once. Sequenced: blood, either unsorted or a sorted T cell fraction (not recorded which). These receptors came from a female donor with ankylosing spondylitis or in good health (not recorded which).

Ten or more counts support this clonotype. The chain couples TRBV29-1 to TRBJ1-2; TRBD1 is a possible D gene (5 bases). The CDR3 has 12 residues. V was pared by 4 bases and J by 4 bases, with 10 bases between. Germline V CDR1 and CDR2: SQVTM, ANQGSEA. The chain's CDR3 is CSVVEGSYGYTF. As DNA, the CDR3 is TGCAGCGTTGTGGAGGGGTCCTATGGCTACACCTTC.

This chain links TRBV4-1 with TRBJ2-1, with TRBD2 identical over 13 bases. The junction had 11 bases not matched to a gene; V was cut back by 1 base and J by 5 bases. This CDR3 has 19 residues. Germline values: CDR1 MGHRA, CDR2 YSYEKL. The CDR3 protein is CASSQVGTSGKSPHNEQFF. In DNA, the CDR3 is TGCGCCAGCAGCCAAGTTGGGACTAGCGGGAAGAGTCCCCACAATGAGCAGTTCTTC.

This clonotype was seen repeatedly, ten times or more. The chain couples TRBV20-1 to TRBJ2-5; TRBD2 might be the D (5 bases). Between the trimmed V and J ends, which lost 6 bases and 4 bases, there was a span of 15 bases. This CDR3 contains 13 residues. CDR1 and CDR2 from the germline V gene are DFQATT and SNEGSKA (reference sequence). CDR3 DNA sequence: TGCAGTGCCCCAGGCAGCGGCCGAGAGACCCAGTACTTC. Its translation is CSAPGSGRETQYF.

This clonotype came up many times. The chain uses TRBV6-2 or TRBV6-3 and TRBJ2-5, with a weak D call TRBD2 (6 bases). The CDR3 spans 14 residues. Looked up from germline, CDR1 is MNHEY and CDR2 is SVGEGT. V gave up 5 bases and J gave up 7 bases, with 17 bases separating them. This CDR3 is CASSLRREDGTQYF. As DNA, the CDR3 is TGTGCCAGCAGTCTCCGGAGGGAGGATGGGACCCAGTACTTC.

Notes on this clonotype: One base away lies a much larger clone, so this may be a sequencing read error. The V call is TRBV5-6, the J call TRBJ2-3; possibly TRBD1 for D (5 bases). The length of the CDR3 is 13 residues. Germline V CDR1 and CDR2: SGHDT, YYEEEE. The V and J ends lost 5 bases and 6 bases respectively, with 13 bases between them. CDR3 in DNA: TGTGCCAGCAGGGACATAAATACGGATACGCAGTATTTT. As protein: CASRDINTDTQYF. The full variable domain, in which reference TRBV5-6 and TRBJ2-3 provide the parts outside the CDR3, is DAGVTQSPTHLIKTRGQQVTLRCSPKSGHDTVSWYQQALGQGPQFIFQYYEEEERQRGNFPDRFSGHQFPNYSSELNVNALLLGDSALYLCASRDINTDTQYFGPGTRLTVL.

This clonotype came up once. The junction departs from the called germline gene at one end, perhaps through a read error. The chain couples TRBV5-6 to TRBJ2-7, with 12 bases aligning to TRBD2. The germline V gene has CDR1 SGHDT and CDR2 YYEEEE. The CDR3 runs to 14 residues. The CDR3 sequence is CASSLTSGSYGQYF. CDR3 nucleotides: TGTGCCAGCAGCCTGACTAGCGGGAGCTACGGGCAGTACTTC.

This clonotype was observed at least ten times. The V gene is TRBV10-3, the J gene TRBJ2-1; a weak D match, TRBD1 (7 bases). This CDR3 has 12 residues. The germline CDR1 and CDR2 sequences are ENHRY and SYGVKD. The V end was cut by 6 bases, the J end by 7 bases, with 10 bases between. In DNA form, the CDR3 reads TGTGCCATCAGGACAGGGAGGAATGAGCAGTTCTTC. Translating gives CAIRTGRNEQFF.

This clonotype was seen at least ten times. The V and J genes are TRBV7-2 and TRBJ2-7, with D perhaps TRBD2 (5 bases). Germline values: CDR1 SGHTA, CDR2 FQGNSA. V gave up 4 bases and J gave up 0 bases, with 13 bases separating them. This CDR3 spans 15 amino acids. The CDR3 protein is CASSSEGLFSYEQYF. The CDR3 region has the DNA TGTGCCAGCAGCTCGGAAGGACTGTTCTCCTACGAGCAGTACTTC.

In its sample, this clonotype was seen a few times. The chain is built from TRBV23-1 and TRBJ2-1; 11 bases agree with TRBD2. TRBV23-1 has ORF status, its function being uncertain. This CDR3 comprises 19 residues. The junction had 11 bases not matched to a gene; V was cut back by 2 bases and J by 2 bases. The CDR3 coding sequence is TGCGCCAGCAGTCAACCGGGACTAGCGGTGCGAAGCCCCTACAATGAGCAGTTCTTC. Its translation: CASSQPGLAVRSPYNEQFF.

This clonotype was picked up many times. V gene TRBV6-2 or TRBV6-3 combines with J gene TRBJ1-1, with D tentatively TRBD1 (5 bases). In germline, CDR1 is MNHEY, CDR2 SVGEGT. CDR3 length equals 17 residues. V shed 0 bases and J shed 0 bases, with 14 bases lying between them. CDR3 bases: TGTGCCAGCAGTTACTCCGCAGTCCGGGGACTGAACACTGAAGCTTTCTTT. Translation gives CASSYSAVRGLNTEAFF.